This T cell receptor beta chain originates from a study of vaccination and CD4 T cells after COVID-19. Whole-study context: Each convalescent patient was PCR positive for SARS-CoV-2 on nasal swab; roughly 10 cases were mild and one severe.

TCRdb re-analysed the PCR reads in MiXCR, keeping a single row per CDR3 protein. The data show roughly 18,000 distinct CDR3 sequences, less than 80% seen once. Germline trimming cut 5 bases from V and 6 bases from J; bases unmatched to any gene: 4. This CDR3 is built from 16 residues. This receptor was obtained from a human donor who had recovered from COVID-19. The V call is TRBV12-3 or TRBV12-4, the J call TRBJ2-2; the match to TRBD2 covers 15 bases. The input for sequencing was CD4+ T cells from blood, taken before SARS-CoV-2 vaccination. In DNA form, the CDR3 reads TGTGCCAGCAGTCCCCGGACTAGCGGGAGGGCCGGGGAGCTGTTTTTT. Its translation is CASSPRTSGRAGELFF.